The clone carrying this TCR beta chain occurred a few times. Its target is unknown. One base away lies a much larger clone, so this may be a sequencing read error. In germline, CDR1 is SGHDN, CDR2 FVKESK. The CDR3 loop spans 17 amino acids. This entry belongs to a study of T cells in Graves' hyperthyroidism and ophthalmopathy. The investigators amplified TCR beta CDR3 regions from RNA transcripts. Carried out on the TCR CDR3, a first-round RT-PCR used the HTBI primer set. TCRdb recomputed calls from the multiplex PCR reads with MiXCR, one row per CDR3 protein. The table records about 570,000 distinct CDR3 sequences, about half of them present only once. Findings and limits, study-wide: The model's output predicted ophthalmopathy at a median of approximately 6.5 months prior to onset. Researchers found most expanded thyroid clonotypes above 0.001 in blood as well.

Sequencing input: peripheral blood or thyroid tissue (not recorded which). This rearrangement joins TRBV14 to TRBJ2-7; TRBD2 agrees at 12 bases. The receptor comes from an adult woman with Graves' disease, either hyperthyroidism or ophthalmopathy (not recorded which). CDR3 sequence reads: CAGSPKVGLAGSYEQYF. CDR3 DNA sequence: TGTGCCGGCAGCCCAAAAGTGGGACTAGCGGGTTCCTACGAGCAGTACTTC.